This T cell receptor (beta chain) was documented in a study of T cell responses to AZD1222 COVID-19 vaccine. The repertoire was sequenced with immunoSEQ multiplex PCR; TCRdb's copy has only in-frame clones and lacks some. The table lists around 150,000 clones, about 93% of them singletons. Germline CDR1 reads LNHDA; CDR2 reads SQIVND (reference sequence). The CDR3 has 15 residues. V was pared by 6 bases and J by 2 bases, with 5 bases of the junction left unmatched. About this clone: What it recognizes is unknown.

Study-wide points: Seropositive at baseline were only a handful of AZD1222 recipients.

The chain links TRBV19 to TRBJ1-5, with 9 positions matching TRBD1. The source of this sequence is an adult who received the AZD1222 COVID-19 vaccine. Sequenced here: peripheral blood, sampled 28 days after the second AZD1222 dose. CDR3 coding DNA: TGTGCCAGTAGCATGGGACAGGGAGGCAATCAGCCCCAGCATTTT. Translation gives CASSMGQGGNQPQHF.